This note documents a single T cell receptor (beta chain) sequence. Its antigen is not identified. The repertoire was sequenced with immunoSEQ multiplex PCR; TCRdb's copy has only in-frame clones and lacks some. The sample carries about 83,000 clones, approximately 98% recorded once. Unstimulated Tregs (CD4+CD25+CD127-) and CD4+CD25- non-Tregs were sorted from PBMCs. This specimen comes from a study of Tregs in tolerant kidney transplant recipients. Points from the study as a whole: Tolerant patients' donor-specific Tregs expanded beyond overall Tregs, suggesting antigen-driven growth. Biological reproducibility was not directly addressed, but technical replication error appeared minimal. The most relevant donor-specific Treg TCRbeta repertoire apparently came from expansion with activated donor B cells.

The CDR3 consists of 15 residues. The junction had 9 bases not matched to a gene; V was cut back by 6 bases and J by 8 bases. The germline CDR1 and CDR2 sequences are SNHLY and FYNNEI. Sequenced material: CD4+ T cells from blood, taken before the transplant. The chain couples TRBV2 to TRBJ2-1, with TRBD1 matching 11 bases. The receptor was isolated from a human donor who received a combined kidney and bone marrow transplant. For the CDR3, the DNA is TGTGCCAGCAGCGTTTGGGGACAGGGGGACGATGAGCAGTTCTTC. Protein sequence: CASSVWGQGDDEQFF. The full variable domain, in which reference TRBV2 and TRBJ2-1 provide the parts outside the CDR3, is EPEVTQTPSHQVTQMGQEVILRCVPISNHLYFYWYRQILGQKVEFLVSFYNNEISEKSEIFDDQFSVERPDGSNFTLKIRSTKLEDSAMYFCASSVWGQGDDEQFFGPGTRLTVL.